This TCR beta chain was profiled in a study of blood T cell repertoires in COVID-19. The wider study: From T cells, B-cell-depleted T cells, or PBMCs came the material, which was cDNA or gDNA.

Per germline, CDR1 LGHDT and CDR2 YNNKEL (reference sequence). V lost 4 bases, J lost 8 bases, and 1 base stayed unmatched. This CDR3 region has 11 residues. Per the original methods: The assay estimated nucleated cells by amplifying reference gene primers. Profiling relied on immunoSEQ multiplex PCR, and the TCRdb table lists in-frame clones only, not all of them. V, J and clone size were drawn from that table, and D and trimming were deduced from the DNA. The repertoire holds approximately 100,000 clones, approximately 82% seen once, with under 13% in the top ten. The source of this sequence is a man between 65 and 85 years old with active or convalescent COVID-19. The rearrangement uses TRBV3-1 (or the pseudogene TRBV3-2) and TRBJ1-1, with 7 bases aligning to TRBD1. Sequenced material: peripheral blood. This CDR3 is CASSPGQEAFF. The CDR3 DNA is TGTGCCAGCAGCCCGGGACAGGAAGCTTTCTTT.